This T cell receptor (beta chain) was documented in a study of blood T cell repertoires in COVID-19. Study as a whole: Two negative PCRs, clearance, or symptom resolution characterized the recovered Cohort 3 donors. Whether acute or convalescent, the COVID-19 samples came from the United States, Italy and Spain. In each case, the material was cDNA or gDNA derived from T cells, B-cell-depleted T cells, or PBMCs.

Authors' analysis steps: Estimation of nucleated cell counts relied on the amplification of reference gene primers. Some clones are missing from TCRdb's copy, which holds only in-frame ones; the method was immunoSEQ multiplex PCR. That table gives V, J and clone size, and the DNA gave D and trimming. The sample lists about 360,000 clones, over 75% occurring once. V dropped 0 bases and J dropped 5 bases, with 13 bases sitting between them. The germline V gene encodes CDR1 SGHDN and CDR2 FVKESK. The CDR3 loop spans 15 amino acids. V gene TRBV14 combines with J gene TRBJ2-5; D may be TRBD1 (6 bases). The receptor's source is a man aged 35 to 55 in a cohort exposed to, infected with or recovered from COVID-19 (not recorded which). Input material: PBMCs or T cells enriched from blood (not recorded which). CDR3 region: CASSQEDRAWETQYF. CDR3 DNA: TGTGCCAGCAGCCAAGAGGACAGAGCCTGGGAGACCCAGTACTTC.